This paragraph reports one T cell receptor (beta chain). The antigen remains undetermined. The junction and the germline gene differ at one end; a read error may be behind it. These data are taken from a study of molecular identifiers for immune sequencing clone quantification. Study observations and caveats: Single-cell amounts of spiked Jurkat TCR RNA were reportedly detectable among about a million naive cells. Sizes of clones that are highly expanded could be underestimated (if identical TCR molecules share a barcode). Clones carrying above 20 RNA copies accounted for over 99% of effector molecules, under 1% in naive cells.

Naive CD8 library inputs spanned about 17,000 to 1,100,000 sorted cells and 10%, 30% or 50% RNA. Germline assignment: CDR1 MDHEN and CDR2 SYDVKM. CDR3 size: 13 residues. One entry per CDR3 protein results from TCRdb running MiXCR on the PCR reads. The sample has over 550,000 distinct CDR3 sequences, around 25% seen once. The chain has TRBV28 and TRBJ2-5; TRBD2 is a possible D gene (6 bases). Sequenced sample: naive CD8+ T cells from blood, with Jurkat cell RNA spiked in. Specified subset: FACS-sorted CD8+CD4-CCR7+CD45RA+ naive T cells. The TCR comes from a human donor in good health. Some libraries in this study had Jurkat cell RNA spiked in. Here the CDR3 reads CASRLALQETQHF. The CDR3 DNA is TGTGCCAGCAGACTAGCCCTTCAAGAGACCCAGCACTTC.